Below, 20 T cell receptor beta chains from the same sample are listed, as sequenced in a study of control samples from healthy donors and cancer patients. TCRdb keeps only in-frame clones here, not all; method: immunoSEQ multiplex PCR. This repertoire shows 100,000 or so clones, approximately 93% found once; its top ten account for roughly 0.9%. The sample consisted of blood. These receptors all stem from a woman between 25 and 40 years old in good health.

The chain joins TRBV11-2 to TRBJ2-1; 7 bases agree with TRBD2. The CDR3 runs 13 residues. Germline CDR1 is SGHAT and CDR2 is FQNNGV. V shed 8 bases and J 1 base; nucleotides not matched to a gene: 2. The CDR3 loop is CASGRGSYNEQFF. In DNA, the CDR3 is TGTGCCAGCGGGAGGGGATCCTACAATGAGCAGTTCTTC.

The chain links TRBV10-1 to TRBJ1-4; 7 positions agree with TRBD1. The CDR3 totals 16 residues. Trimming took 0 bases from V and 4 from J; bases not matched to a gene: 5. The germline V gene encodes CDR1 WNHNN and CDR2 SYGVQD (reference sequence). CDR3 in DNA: TGCGCCAGCAGTGAGTCAACAGGGGTCAATAATGAAAAACTGTTTTTT. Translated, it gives CASSESTGVNNEKLFF.

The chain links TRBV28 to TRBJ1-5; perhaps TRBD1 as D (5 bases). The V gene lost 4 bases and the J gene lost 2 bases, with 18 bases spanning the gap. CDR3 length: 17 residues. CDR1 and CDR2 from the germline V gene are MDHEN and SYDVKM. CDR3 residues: CASSSPSPGGGNQPQHF. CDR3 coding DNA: TGTGCCAGCAGTTCACCTTCACCGGGGGGGGGCAATCAGCCCCAGCATTTT.

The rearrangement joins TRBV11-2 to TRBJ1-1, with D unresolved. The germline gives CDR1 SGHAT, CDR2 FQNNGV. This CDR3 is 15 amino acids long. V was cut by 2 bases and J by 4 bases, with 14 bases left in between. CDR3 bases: TGTGCCAGCAGCTTACACTTCTTTCGGGGCACTGAAGCTTTCTTT. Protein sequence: CASSLHFFRGTEAFF.

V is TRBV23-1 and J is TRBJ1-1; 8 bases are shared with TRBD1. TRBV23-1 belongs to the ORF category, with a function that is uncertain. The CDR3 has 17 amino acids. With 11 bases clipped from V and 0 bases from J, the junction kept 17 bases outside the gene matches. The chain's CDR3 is CAPRLGQGEDMNTEAFF. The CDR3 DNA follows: TGCGCCCCTCGCCTTGGACAGGGAGAAGACATGAACACTGAAGCTTTCTTT.

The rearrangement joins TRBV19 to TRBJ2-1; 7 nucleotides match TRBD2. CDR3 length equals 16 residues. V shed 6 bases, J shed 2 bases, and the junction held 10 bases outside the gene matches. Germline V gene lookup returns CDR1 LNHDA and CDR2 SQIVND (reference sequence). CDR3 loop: CASRPRARGAYNEQFF. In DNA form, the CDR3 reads TGTGCCAGTAGGCCCCGGGCCCGGGGGGCCTACAATGAGCAGTTCTTC.

The CDR3 spells CASTISGYDTGELFF. The CDR3 DNA follows: TGTGCCAGCACTATATCGGGGTACGACACCGGGGAGCTGTTTTTT. The V call is TRBV6-5, the J call TRBJ2-2; D is possibly TRBD2 (5 bases). Germline-derived CDR1 and CDR2 are MNHEY and SVGAGI. With 7 bases removed from V and 3 bases from J, the gap between germline ends came to 15 bases. This CDR3 region has 15 residues.

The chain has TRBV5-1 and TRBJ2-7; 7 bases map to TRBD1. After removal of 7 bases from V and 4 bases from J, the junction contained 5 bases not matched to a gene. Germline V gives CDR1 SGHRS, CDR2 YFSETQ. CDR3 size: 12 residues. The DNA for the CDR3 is TGCGCCAGCGGGATGACAGGGTACGAGCAGTACTTC. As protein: CASGMTGYEQYF.

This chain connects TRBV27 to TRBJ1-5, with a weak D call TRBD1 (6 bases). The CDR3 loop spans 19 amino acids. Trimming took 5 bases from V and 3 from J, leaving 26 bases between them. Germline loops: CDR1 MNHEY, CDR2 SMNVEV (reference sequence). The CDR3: CASSRKGTYRAGFNQPQHF. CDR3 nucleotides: TGTGCCAGCAGTCGAAAGGGGACCTACAGGGCTGGATTCAATCAGCCCCAGCATTTT.

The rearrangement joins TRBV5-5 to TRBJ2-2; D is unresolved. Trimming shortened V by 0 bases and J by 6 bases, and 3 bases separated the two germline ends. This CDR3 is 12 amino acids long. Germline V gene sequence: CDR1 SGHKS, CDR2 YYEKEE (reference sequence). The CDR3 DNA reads TGTGCCAGCAGCTTGGGAGCCGGGGAGCTGTTTTTT. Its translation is CASSLGAGELFF.

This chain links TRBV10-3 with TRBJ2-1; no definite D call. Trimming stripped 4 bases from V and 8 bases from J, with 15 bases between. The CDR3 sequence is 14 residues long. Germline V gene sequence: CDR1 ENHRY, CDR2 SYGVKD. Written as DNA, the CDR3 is TGTGCCATCAGTGGTACCGCGCAAGGCGATGAGCAGTTCTTC. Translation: CAISGTAQGDEQFF.

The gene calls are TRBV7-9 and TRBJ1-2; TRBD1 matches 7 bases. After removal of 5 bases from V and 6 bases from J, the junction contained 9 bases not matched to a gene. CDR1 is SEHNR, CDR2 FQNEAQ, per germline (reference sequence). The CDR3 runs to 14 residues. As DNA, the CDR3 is TGTGCCAGCAGCGCACTTGGGACAGCAGATGGCTACACCTTC. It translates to CASSALGTADGYTF.

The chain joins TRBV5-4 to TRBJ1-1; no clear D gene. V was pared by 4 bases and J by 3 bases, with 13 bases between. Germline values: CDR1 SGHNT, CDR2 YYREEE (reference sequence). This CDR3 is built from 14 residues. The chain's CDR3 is CASSVRVMDTEAFF. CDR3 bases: TGTGCCAGCAGCGTGAGGGTGATGGACACTGAAGCTTTCTTT.

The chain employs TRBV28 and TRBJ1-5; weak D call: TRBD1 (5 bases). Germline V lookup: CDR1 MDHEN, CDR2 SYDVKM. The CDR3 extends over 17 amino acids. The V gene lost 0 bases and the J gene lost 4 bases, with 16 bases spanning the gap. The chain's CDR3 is CASSLWGVVGVNQPQHF. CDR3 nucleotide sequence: TGTGCCAGCAGTTTATGGGGCGTGGTAGGGGTGAATCAGCCCCAGCATTTT.

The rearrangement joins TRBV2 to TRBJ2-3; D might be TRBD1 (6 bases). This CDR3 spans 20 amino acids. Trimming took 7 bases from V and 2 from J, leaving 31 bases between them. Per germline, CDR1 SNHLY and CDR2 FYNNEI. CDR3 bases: TGTGCCAGCATCTCCCAGGGGCGGCGATCGATCCACCCGGTCACAGATACGCAGTATTTT. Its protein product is CASISQGRRSIHPVTDTQYF.

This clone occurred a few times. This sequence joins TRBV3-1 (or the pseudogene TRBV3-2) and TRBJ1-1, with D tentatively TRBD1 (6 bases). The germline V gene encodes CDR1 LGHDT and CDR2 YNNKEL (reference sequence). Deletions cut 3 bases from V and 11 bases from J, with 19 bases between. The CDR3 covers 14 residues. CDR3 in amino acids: CASSHKGGFPGAFF. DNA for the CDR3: TGTGCCAGCAGCCACAAAGGGGGGTTTCCGGGCGCTTTCTTT.

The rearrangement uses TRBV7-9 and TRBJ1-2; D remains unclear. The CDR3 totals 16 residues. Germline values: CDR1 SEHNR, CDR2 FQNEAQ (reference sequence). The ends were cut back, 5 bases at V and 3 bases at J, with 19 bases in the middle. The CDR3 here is CASSRLVAALDYGYTF. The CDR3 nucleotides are TGTGCCAGCAGCCGCCTCGTAGCAGCACTAGACTATGGCTACACCTTC.

Here the CDR3 reads CATSDSQGASEKLFF. The DNA for the CDR3 is TGTGCCACCAGTGATTCACAGGGGGCAAGTGAAAAACTGTTTTTT. The rearrangement joins TRBV24-1 to TRBJ1-4, with 9 bases that match TRBD1. The germline gives CDR1 KGHDR, CDR2 SFDVKD. V was pared by 2 bases and J by 7 bases, with 4 bases of the junction left unmatched. The CDR3 runs to 15 residues.

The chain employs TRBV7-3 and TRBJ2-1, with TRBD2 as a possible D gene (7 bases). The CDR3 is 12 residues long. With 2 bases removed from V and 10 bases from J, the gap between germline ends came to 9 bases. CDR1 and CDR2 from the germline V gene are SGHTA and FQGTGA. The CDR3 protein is CASSLAGAEQFF. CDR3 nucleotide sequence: TGTGCCAGCAGCTTAGCGGGGGCAGAGCAGTTCTTC.

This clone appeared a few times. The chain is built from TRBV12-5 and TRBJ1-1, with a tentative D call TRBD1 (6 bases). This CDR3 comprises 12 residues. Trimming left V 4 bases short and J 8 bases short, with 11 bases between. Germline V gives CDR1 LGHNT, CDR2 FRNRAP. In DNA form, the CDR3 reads TGTGCTAGTGGTTCCAGGGGATCGGAAGCTTTCTTT. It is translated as CASGSRGSEAFF.